The 5 T cell receptor beta chains in this list originate from one sample, sequenced in a study of shared clonotypes between healthy human individuals. The assay was immunoSEQ multiplex PCR, and TCRdb's table has in-frame clones only and misses some. The table records around 940,000 clones, less than 85% of them present only once. Specimen: memory CD4+ T cells sorted from blood. Documented subset: CD45RA-negative fraction. The receptors were sampled from a man in his late teens or twenties in good health.

This clone was counted a few times. The gene calls are TRBV5-1 and TRBJ1-1; no reliable D call. The CDR3 is made up of 13 amino acids. Germline loops: CDR1 SGHRS, CDR2 YFSETQ. Trimming cost V 4 bases and J 0 bases, with 7 bases left between them. For the CDR3, the DNA is TGCGCCAGCAGCGTAGACATGAACACTGAAGCTTTCTTT. It specifies CASSVDMNTEAFF.

The J gene is TRBJ2-5, the V gene TRBV9, with 7 bases identical to TRBD2. Germline V gene lookup returns CDR1 SGDLS and CDR2 YYNGEE. V was pared by 4 bases and J by 1 base, with 10 bases of the junction left unmatched. This CDR3 spans 16 amino acids. Written as DNA, the CDR3 is TGTGCCAGCAGCCCAGGGCTTAGCGGGCCCCAAGAGACCCAGTACTTC. Protein: CASSPGLSGPQETQYF.

The table lists this clone with a count of one. The rearrangement uses TRBV28 and TRBJ2-7; 7 bases are shared with TRBD1. Germline CDR1 MDHEN, CDR2 SYDVKM. Trimming cost V 5 bases and J 3 bases; bases outside gene matches: 13. CDR3 length equals 16 residues. This CDR3 reads CASSGRGKSSHYEQYF. The CDR3, as DNA: TGTGCCAGCAGTGGCAGGGGGAAATCCTCCCACTACGAGCAGTACTTC.

The rearrangement links TRBV5-1 to TRBJ2-1; 8 nucleotides agree with TRBD1. The germline CDR1 and CDR2 sequences are SGHRS and YFSETQ. V dropped 4 bases and J dropped 7; count of bases not matched to a gene: 10. The CDR3 is 15 residues long. CDR3 coding DNA: TGCGCCAGCAGCATAGGACAGGGCCTGAAAAATGAGCAGTTCTTC. Amino acid sequence: CASSIGQGLKNEQFF.

The chain carries TRBV2 and TRBJ2-3; D unclear. Germline lookup yields CDR1 SNHLY and CDR2 FYNNEI. This CDR3 has 11 residues. V was cut by 6 bases and J by 5 bases, with 6 bases left in between. In DNA, the CDR3 is TGTGCCAGCAGGGTTGGAGATACGCAGTATTTT. It specifies CASRVGDTQYF.